This T cell receptor (beta chain) was captured by sequencing in a study of T cell changes during pregnancy in multiple sclerosis. This CDR3 comprises 12 residues. Deletions cut 5 bases from V and 8 bases from J, with 9 bases between. The germline V gene encodes CDR1 SGHVS and CDR2 FNYEAQ. Profiled with immunoSEQ multiplex PCR; TCRdb holds only in-frame clones, not every one. The table includes 40,000 or so clones, approximately 93% detected once. This TCR was sampled from a female donor with multiple sclerosis, enrolled in a pregnancy study. The sequencing here drew on CD8+ T cells from peripheral blood mononuclear cells, taken in the third trimester of pregnancy. The chain links TRBV7-6 to TRBJ2-2; D possibly corresponds to TRBD1 (5 bases). As DNA, the CDR3 is TGTGCCAGCAGCCAGGGCGAAGGGGAGCTGTTTTTT. As protein: CASSQGEGELFF.